Sequencing of this T cell receptor beta chain was carried out in a study of cytomegalovirus exposure and HLA in healthy donors. Study-level findings and limits: A classifier reportedly called cytomegalovirus status with high sensitivity and specificity.

The PCR had 60 Vbeta and 13 Jbeta primers. Assay used: immunoSEQ multiplex PCR; TCRdb lists only in-frame clones, some missing. The profile shows 100,000 to 150,000 clones, 70% to 80% of them singletons. With regard to this clone: What it binds is unknown.

With 8 bases removed from V and 5 bases from J, the gap between germline ends came to 14 bases. The CDR3 is 13 amino acids. Germline assignment: CDR1 LNHDA and CDR2 SQIVND (reference sequence). The chain uses TRBV19 and TRBJ2-3; possibly TRBD1 for D (5 bases). The source of this sequence is a female donor in good health and CMV-seronegative. Sequencing was performed on PBMCs. The CDR3 region is CASGARARDTQYF. The CDR3 region has the DNA TGTGCCAGTGGGGCACGGGCGCGAGATACGCAGTATTTT.